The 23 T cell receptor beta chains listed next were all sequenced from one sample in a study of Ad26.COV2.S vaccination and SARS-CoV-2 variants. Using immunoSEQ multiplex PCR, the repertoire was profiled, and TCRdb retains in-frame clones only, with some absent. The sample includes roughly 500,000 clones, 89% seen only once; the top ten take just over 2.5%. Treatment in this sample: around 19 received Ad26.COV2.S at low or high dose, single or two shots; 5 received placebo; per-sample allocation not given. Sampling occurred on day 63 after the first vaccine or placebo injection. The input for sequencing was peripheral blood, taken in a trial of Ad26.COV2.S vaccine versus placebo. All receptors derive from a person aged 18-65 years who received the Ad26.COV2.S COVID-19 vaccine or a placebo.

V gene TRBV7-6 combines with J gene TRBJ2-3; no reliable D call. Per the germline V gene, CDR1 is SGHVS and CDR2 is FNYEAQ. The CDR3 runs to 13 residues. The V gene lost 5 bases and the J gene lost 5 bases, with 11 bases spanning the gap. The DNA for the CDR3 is TGTGCCAGCAGCCGGAACGCCGGAGATACGCAGTATTTT. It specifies CASSRNAGDTQYF.

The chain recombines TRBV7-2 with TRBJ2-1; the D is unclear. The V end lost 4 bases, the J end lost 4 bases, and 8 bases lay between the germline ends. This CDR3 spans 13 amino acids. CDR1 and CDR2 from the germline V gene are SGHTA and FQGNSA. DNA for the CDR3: TGTGCCAGCAGCTCTTCCGGGTACAATGAGCAGTTCTTC. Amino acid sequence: CASSSSGYNEQFF.

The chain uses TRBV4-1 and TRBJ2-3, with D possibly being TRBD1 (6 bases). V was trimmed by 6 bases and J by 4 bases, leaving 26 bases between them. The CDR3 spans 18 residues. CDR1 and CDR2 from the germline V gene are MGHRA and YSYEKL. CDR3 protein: CASSPPGVGIPGADTQYF. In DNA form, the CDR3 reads TGCGCCAGCAGTCCTCCAGGGGTGGGAATCCCGGGCGCAGATACGCAGTATTTT.

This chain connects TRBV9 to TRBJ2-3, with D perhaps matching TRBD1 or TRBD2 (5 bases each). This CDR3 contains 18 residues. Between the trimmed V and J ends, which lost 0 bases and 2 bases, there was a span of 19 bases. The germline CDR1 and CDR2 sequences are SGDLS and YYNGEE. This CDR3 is CASSVGISWDPPTDTQYF. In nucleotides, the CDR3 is TGTGCCAGCAGCGTAGGAATCTCTTGGGACCCTCCCACAGATACGCAGTATTTT.

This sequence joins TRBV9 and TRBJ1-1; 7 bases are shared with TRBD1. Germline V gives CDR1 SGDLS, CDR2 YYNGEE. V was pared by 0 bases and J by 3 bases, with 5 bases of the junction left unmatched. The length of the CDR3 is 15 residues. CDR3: CASSVETGTYTEAFF. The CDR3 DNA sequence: TGTGCCAGCAGCGTAGAGACAGGGACCTACACTGAAGCTTTCTTT.

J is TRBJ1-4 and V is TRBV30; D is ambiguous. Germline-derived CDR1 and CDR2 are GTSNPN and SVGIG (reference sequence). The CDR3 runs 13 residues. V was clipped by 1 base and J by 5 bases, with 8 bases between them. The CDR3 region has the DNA TGTGCCTGGAGTGCGGATTCGAATGAAAAACTGTTTTTT. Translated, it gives CAWSADSNEKLFF.

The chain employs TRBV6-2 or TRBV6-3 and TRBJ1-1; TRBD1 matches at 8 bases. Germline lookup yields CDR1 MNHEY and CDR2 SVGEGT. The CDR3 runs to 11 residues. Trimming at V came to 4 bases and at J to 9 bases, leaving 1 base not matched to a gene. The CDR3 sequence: CASSSGGKAFF. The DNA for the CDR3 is TGTGCCAGCAGTTCAGGGGGCAAAGCTTTCTTT.

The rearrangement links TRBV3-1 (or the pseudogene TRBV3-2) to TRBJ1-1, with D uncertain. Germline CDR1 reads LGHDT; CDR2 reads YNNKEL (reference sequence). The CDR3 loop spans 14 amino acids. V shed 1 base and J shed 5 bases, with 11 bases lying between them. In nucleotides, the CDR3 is TGTGCCAGCAGCCAAGGGGGTGCTAATACTGAAGCTTTCTTT. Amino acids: CASSQGGANTEAFF.

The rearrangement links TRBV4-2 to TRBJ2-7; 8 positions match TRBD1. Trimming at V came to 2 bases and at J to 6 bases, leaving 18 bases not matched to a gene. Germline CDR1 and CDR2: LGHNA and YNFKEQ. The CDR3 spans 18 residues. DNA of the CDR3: TGTGCCAGCAGCCAACACCAAAAAGAGACAGGGGTGGTCGGCGAGCAGTACTTC. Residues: CASSQHQKETGVVGEQYF.

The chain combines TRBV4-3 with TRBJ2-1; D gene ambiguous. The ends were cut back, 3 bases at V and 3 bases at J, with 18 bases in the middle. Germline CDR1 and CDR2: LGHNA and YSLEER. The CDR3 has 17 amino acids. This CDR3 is CASSHPPSIAGYNEQFF. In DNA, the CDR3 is TGCGCCAGCAGCCACCCCCCGTCTATAGCCGGCTACAATGAGCAGTTCTTC.

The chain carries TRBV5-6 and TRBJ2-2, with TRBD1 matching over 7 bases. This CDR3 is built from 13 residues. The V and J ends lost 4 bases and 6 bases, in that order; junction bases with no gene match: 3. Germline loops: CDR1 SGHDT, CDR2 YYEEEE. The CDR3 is CASSIDRAGELFF. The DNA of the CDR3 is TGTGCCAGCAGCATTGACAGGGCCGGGGAGCTGTTTTTT.

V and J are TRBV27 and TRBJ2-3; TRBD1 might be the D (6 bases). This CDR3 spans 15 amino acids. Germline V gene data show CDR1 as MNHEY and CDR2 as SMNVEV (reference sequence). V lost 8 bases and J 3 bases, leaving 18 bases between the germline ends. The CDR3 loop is CASYGQSFLTDTQYF. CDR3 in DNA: TGTGCCAGCTATGGACAGTCGTTTCTTACAGATACGCAGTATTTT.

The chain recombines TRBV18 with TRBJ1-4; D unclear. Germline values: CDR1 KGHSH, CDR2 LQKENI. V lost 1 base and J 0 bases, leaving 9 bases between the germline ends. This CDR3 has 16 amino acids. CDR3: CASSPLETATNEKLFF. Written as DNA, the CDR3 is TGTGCCAGCTCACCACTTGAGACTGCAACTAATGAAAAACTGTTTTTT.

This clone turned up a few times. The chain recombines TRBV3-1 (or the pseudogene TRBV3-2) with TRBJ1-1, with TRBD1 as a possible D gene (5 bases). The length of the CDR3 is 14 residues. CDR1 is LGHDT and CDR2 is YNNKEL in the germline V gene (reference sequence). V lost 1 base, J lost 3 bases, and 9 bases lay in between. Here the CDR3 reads CASSQAGGDTEAFF. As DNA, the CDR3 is TGTGCCAGCAGCCAAGCTGGGGGAGACACTGAAGCTTTCTTT.

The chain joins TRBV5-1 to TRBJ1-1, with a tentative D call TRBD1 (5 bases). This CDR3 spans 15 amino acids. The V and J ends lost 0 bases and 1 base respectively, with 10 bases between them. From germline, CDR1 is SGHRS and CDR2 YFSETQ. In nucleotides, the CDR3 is TGCGCCAGCAGCTTGGACACGGGACCGAACACTGAAGCTTTCTTT. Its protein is CASSLDTGPNTEAFF.

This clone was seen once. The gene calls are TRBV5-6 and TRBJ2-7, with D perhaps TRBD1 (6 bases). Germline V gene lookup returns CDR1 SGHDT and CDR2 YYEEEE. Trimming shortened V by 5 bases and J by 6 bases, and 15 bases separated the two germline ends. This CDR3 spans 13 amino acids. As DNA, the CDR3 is TGTGCCAGCAGGCCAGCGAACAGGGCCGAGCAGTACGTC. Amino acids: CASRPANRAEQYV.

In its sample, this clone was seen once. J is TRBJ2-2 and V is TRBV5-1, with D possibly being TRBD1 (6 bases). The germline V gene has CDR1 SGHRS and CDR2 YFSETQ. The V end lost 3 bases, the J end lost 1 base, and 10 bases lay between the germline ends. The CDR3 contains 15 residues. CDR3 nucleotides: TGCGCCAGCAGCTCATTAGGGGGGAACACCGGGGAGCTGTTTTTT. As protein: CASSSLGGNTGELFF.

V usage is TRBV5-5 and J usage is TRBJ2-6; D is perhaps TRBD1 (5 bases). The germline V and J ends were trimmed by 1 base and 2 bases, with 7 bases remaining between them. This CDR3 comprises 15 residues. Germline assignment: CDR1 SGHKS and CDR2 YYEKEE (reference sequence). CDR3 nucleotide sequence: TGTGCCAGCAGCTTGACAGGCCCTGGGGCCAACGTCCTGACTTTC. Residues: CASSLTGPGANVLTF.

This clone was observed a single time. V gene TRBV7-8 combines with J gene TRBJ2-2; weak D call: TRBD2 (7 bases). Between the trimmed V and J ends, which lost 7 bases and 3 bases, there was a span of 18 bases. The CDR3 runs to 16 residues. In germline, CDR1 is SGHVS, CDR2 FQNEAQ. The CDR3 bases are TGTGCCAGCACCGCCAACGGCGGGGGCTACACCGGGGAGCTGTTTTTT. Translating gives CASTANGGGYTGELFF.

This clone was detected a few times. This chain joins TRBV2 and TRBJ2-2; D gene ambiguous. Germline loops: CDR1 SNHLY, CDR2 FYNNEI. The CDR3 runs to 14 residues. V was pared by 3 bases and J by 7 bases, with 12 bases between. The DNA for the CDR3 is TGTGCCAGCAGTGAGTACACAAGTGGCGGGGAGCTGTTTTTT. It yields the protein CASSEYTSGGELFF.

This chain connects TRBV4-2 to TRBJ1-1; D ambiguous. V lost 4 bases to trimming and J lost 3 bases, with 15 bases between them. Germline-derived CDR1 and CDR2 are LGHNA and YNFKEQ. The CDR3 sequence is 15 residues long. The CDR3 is CASSLDRVLYTEAFF. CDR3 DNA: TGTGCCAGCAGCCTGGACCGGGTTCTCTACACTGAAGCTTTCTTT.

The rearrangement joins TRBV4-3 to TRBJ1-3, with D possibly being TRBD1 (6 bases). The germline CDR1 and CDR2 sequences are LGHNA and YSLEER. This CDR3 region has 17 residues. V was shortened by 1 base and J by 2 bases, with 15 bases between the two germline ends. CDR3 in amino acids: CASSQGAGQKPGNTIYF. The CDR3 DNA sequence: TGCGCCAGCAGCCAAGGGGCCGGACAGAAACCTGGAAACACCATATATTTT.

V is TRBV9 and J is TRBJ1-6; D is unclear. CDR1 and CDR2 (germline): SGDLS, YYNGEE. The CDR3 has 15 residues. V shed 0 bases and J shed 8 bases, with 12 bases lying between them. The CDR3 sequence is CASSVATGYDSPLHF. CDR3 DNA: TGTGCCAGCAGCGTAGCTACGGGGTACGATTCACCCCTCCACTTT.